Below, one T cell receptor (beta chain) is given with its context. Antigen specificity is unknown. The sample comes from a study of identical twins. Whole-study findings and limits: Analyses based on zero insertions could be partly confounded by invariant MAIT and iNKT cells. Surplus twin overlap in beta out-of-frame sequences was less pronounced.

Germline assignment: CDR1 DFQATT and CDR2 SNEGSKA (reference sequence). V was clipped by 0 bases and J by 2 bases; unmatched bases: 6. This CDR3 is 16 amino acids long. TCRdb reprocessed the 5' RACE reads via MiXCR and lists one record per CDR3 protein. The repertoire has 510,000 or so distinct CDR3 sequences, around 15% of them found once; the top ten carry roughly 0.46%. This sample also appeared in a second study, on yellow fever vaccine responses in identical twins.

The chain is built from TRBV20-1 and TRBJ2-2, with 7 bases aligning to TRBD2. The origin of this receptor is a woman between 18 and 29 years old in good health. The sequenced sample consisted of CD4+ T cells sorted from blood. CDR3 in DNA: TGCAGTGCTAGAGATGGGGAGCGGGGAAACACCGGGGAGCTGTTTTTT. It translates to CSARDGERGNTGELFF.